This T cell receptor (beta chain) was recorded in a study of shared clonotypes between healthy human individuals. Regarding the study as a whole: Blood was the sole source, and tissue repertoires probably differ.

The germline V gene encodes CDR1 KGHSH and CDR2 LQKENI. CDR3 length equals 23 residues. The V segment lost 5 bases and the J segment 5 bases; nucleotides outside the gene matches: 33. Splitting of each subset's genomic DNA was done evenly across several immunoSEQ plates. Assay: immunoSEQ multiplex PCR; the TCRdb copy retains only in-frame clones and omits some. The sample holds around 430,000 clones, around 75% seen once. Concerning this clone: Its antigen remains unidentified.

The chain joins TRBV18 to TRBJ2-7; 10 bases match TRBD1. The source is a woman aged 40 to 50 in good health. Some clones in this sample may be carry-over from other donors' samples. Sequencing input: PBMCs. CDR3 in amino acids: CASSAPVEWRLRPGTGVINEQYF. The DNA for the CDR3 is TGTGCCAGCTCAGCTCCCGTCGAATGGAGGTTACGCCCCGGGACAGGGGTTATCAACGAGCAGTACTTC.